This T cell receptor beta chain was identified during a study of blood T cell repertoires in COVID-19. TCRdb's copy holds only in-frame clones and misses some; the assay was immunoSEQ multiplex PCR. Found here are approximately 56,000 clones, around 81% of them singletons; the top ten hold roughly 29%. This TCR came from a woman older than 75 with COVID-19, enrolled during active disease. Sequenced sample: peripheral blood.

In nucleotides, the CDR3 is TGTGCCATCAGACGCAGACCAGCGGACGGGATCAATCAGCCCCAGCATTTT. Encoded protein: CAIRRRPADGINQPQHF. J is TRBJ1-5 and V is TRBV28; D gene uncertain. The CDR3 runs 17 residues. The germline V gene encodes CDR1 MDHEN and CDR2 SYDVKM. The germline V and J ends were trimmed by 10 bases and 3 bases, with 25 bases remaining between them.